Sequencing of this TCR beta chain was carried out in a study of post-analysis software for immune sequencing data. The authors incorporated unique molecular identifiers into the TCR beta cDNA libraries. From the PCR reads, TCRdb called clonotypes with MiXCR, one entry per CDR3 protein. The profile shows 650,000 to 850,000 distinct CDR3 sequences, under 60% of them singletons. This clonotype was counted between two and nine times. Its target is unknown. Points from the study as a whole: Included in a set of about five TRBV segments more frequent in patients than controls were TRBV5-6, TRBV5-1 and TRBV20-1. The normalized Chao1 diversity of multiple sclerosis patients was significantly lower than that of controls. F measure showed strong co-clustering of same-batch samples.

The V gene end was trimmed by 0 bases and the J gene end by 4 bases; junction bases not matched to a gene: 5. The CDR3 sequence is 15 residues long. The clonotype was recovered from a girl between 10 and 17 years old with multiple sclerosis. V usage is TRBV12-3 or TRBV12-4 and J usage is TRBJ2-7; 8 bases are shared with TRBD2. Sequenced input: blood. CDR3 nucleotide sequence: TGTGCCAGCAGTTTAGCGCCGGGAGGGCGGTACGAGCAGTACTTC. Protein product: CASSLAPGGRYEQYF.